Listed here are 24 T cell receptor beta chains from one sample, sequenced in a study of blood T cell repertoires in COVID-19. The method was immunoSEQ multiplex PCR; TCRdb's version includes in-frame clones alone and lacks a portion of them. The sample consists of some 190,000 clones, approximately 90% of them appearing once. The sample consisted of peripheral blood. These receptors were collected from a human donor in a cohort sampled during active COVID-19.

With regard to this clone: The same CDR3 also results from other DNA sequences found in this sample. The CDR3 DNA follows: TGCGCCAGCAGTGAGTCTCGCGGCGGCGGCACAGATACGCAGTATTTT. The encoded protein is CASSESRGGGTDTQYF. The chain joins TRBV10-1 to TRBJ2-3; D is undetermined. The CDR3 runs to 16 residues. The germline V gene has CDR1 WNHNN and CDR2 SYGVQD (reference sequence). Trimming left V 0 bases short and J 1 base short, with 11 bases between.

This chain uses TRBV28 with TRBJ2-7; 11 bases map to TRBD1. Germline V gene lookup returns CDR1 MDHEN and CDR2 SYDVKM. Losses at the gene ends were 7 bases for V and 6 bases for J; bases not matched to a gene: 11. The CDR3 is 15 residues long. The CDR3 loop reads CASIQRTGGFGEQYF. The CDR3 DNA reads TGTGCCAGCATTCAACGGACAGGGGGCTTTGGCGAGCAGTACTTC.

The J gene is TRBJ1-5, the V gene TRBV28, with a weak D call TRBD1 (6 bases). Trimming took off 5 bases at V and 4 bases at J, with 15 bases between the two ends. The CDR3 has 15 residues. The V gene's germline CDR1 is MDHEN and CDR2 SYDVKM. CDR3 coding DNA: TGTGCCAGCAGTGCGCCGGGACACCCAAATCAGCCCCAGCATTTT. Translation: CASSAPGHPNQPQHF.

V and J are TRBV6-5 and TRBJ1-1; no clear D. CDR1 MNHEY and CDR2 SVGAGI come from the germline V gene. The CDR3 spans 13 residues. V dropped 5 bases and J dropped 1 base, with 8 bases sitting between them. The CDR3 region has the DNA TGTGCCAGCAGTAGAGAGGGGAACACTGAAGCTTTCTTT. Translated, it gives CASSREGNTEAFF.

The V call is TRBV7-2, the J call TRBJ2-3, with D tentatively TRBD1 (6 bases). The CDR3 covers 14 residues. Germline values: CDR1 SGHTA, CDR2 FQGNSA. Trimming shortened V by 4 bases and J by 4 bases, and 12 bases separated the two germline ends. The CDR3 is CASSSQGGSDTQYF. DNA for the CDR3: TGTGCCAGCAGCTCACAAGGGGGATCAGATACGCAGTATTTT. Combining the CDR3 with reference TRBV7-2 and TRBJ2-3 gives the whole variable domain GAGVSQSPSNKVTEKGKDVELRCDPISGHTALYWYRQSLGQGLEFLIYFQGNSAPDKSGLPSDRFSAERTGGSVSTLTIQRTQQEDSAVYLCASSSQGGSDTQYFGPGTRLTVL.

This CDR3 is CASSLGAGLGDEQFF. The CDR3 DNA is TGTGCCAGCAGCTTAGGGGCGGGCCTCGGAGATGAGCAGTTCTTC. J is TRBJ2-1 and V is TRBV11-3, with D possibly being TRBD2 (5 bases). The V end lost 1 base, the J end lost 8 bases, and 15 bases lay between the germline ends. This CDR3 is built from 15 residues. Germline V CDR1 and CDR2: SGHNT, YENEEA.

The chain uses TRBV18 and TRBJ1-2, with D possibly matching TRBD1 (6 bases). This CDR3 comprises 14 residues. The V end lost 6 bases, the J end lost 4 bases, and 15 bases lay between the germline ends. Germline V gene sequence: CDR1 KGHSH, CDR2 LQKENI. CDR3 loop: CASSPDGGLYGYTF. The CDR3 DNA follows: TGTGCCAGCTCCCCAGACGGGGGGCTCTATGGCTACACCTTC. Looking up the rest from reference TRBV18 and TRBJ1-2 gives the full variable domain: NAGVMQNPRHLVRRRGQEARLRCSPMKGHSHVYWYRQLPEEGLKFMVYLQKENIIDESGMPKERFSAEFPKEGPSILRIQQVVRGDSAAYFCASSPDGGLYGYTFGSGTRLTVV.

DNA for the CDR3: TGCGCCAGCAGGCTGGGACTTAGCTCTGGGGCCAACGTCCTGACTTTC. This codes for CASRLGLSSGANVLTF. V is TRBV23-1 and J is TRBJ2-6; D might be TRBD2 (6 bases). TRBV23-1 is filed as an ORF, its function uncertain. Trimming took 6 bases from V and 0 from J, leaving 12 bases between them. The CDR3 spans 16 residues.

This clone was counted once. This CDR3 reads CASSLASGGVLETQYF. The CDR3 region has the DNA TGTGCCAGCAGCTTAGCGAGTGGGGGCGTCTTAGAGACCCAGTACTTC. V and J are TRBV7-6 and TRBJ2-5, with D perhaps matching TRBD1 (6 bases). The CDR3 runs 16 residues. The V end lost 0 bases, the J end lost 4 bases, and 15 bases lay between the germline ends. The germline V gene has CDR1 SGHVS and CDR2 FNYEAQ.

This clone was observed a handful of times. Written as DNA, the CDR3 is TGTGCCAGCAGTAACCTACGAGCTGTCAGGGGCTACACCTTC. Translating it yields CASSNLRAVRGYTF. This sequence joins TRBV6-2 or TRBV6-3 and TRBJ1-2; no reliable D call. CDR3 length: 14 residues. Germline assignment: CDR1 MNHEY and CDR2 SVGEGT. V lost 5 bases to trimming and J lost 8 bases, with 18 bases between them.

The count of this clone is one. V usage is TRBV28 and J usage is TRBJ2-7; D perhaps matches TRBD1 (5 bases). Trimming took 6 bases from V and 5 from J, leaving 8 bases between them. CDR3 length equals 11 residues. CDR1 and CDR2 (germline): MDHEN, SYDVKM. CDR3 region: CASRGLNEQYF. The CDR3 coding sequence is TGTGCCAGCAGGGGGCTTAACGAGCAGTACTTC. Based on the CDR3 plus reference TRBV28 and TRBJ2-7, the full variable domain is DVKVTQSSRYLVKRTGEKVFLECVQDMDHENMFWYRQDPGLGLRLIYFSYDVKMKEKGDIPEGYSVSREKKERFSLILESASTNQTSMYLCASRGLNEQYFGPGTRLTVT.

DNA of the CDR3: TGCGCCAGCAGCGCGGAAACTAGTATCGATGAGCAGTTCTTC. Its protein product is CASSAETSIDEQFF. V is TRBV5-1 and J is TRBJ2-1; D is possibly TRBD2 (5 bases). Trimming removed 4 bases from V and 8 bases from J, with 16 bases in between. Germline V gene sequence: CDR1 SGHRS, CDR2 YFSETQ. This CDR3 is built from 14 residues. The variable domain in full, with the rest retrieved from reference TRBV5-1 and TRBJ2-1, is KAGVTQTPRYLIKTRGQQVTLSCSPISGHRSVSWYQQTPGQGLQFLFEYFSETQRNKGNFPGRFSGRQFSNSRSEMNVSTLELGDSALYLCASSAETSIDEQFFGPGTRLTVL.

The CDR3 nucleotides are TGTGCCTGGAACCAGGGGGCCTATGGCTACACCTTC. Protein sequence: CAWNQGAYGYTF. The genes are TRBV30 and TRBJ1-2; 8 nucleotides align to TRBD1. Trimming took 4 bases from V and 4 from J; bases not matched to a gene: 2. The length of the CDR3 is 12 residues. In germline, CDR1 is GTSNPN, CDR2 SVGIG (reference sequence).

The rearrangement uses TRBV6-2 or TRBV6-3 and TRBJ2-7, with 7 bases that match TRBD2. This CDR3 is built from 14 residues. The germline gives CDR1 MNHEY, CDR2 SVGEGT. J gave up 4 bases and V 5 bases, and 8 bases lay outside the gene matches. DNA of the CDR3: TGTGCCAGCAGTCGCTCTAGCGGAGCTTACGAGCAGTACTTC. Residues: CASSRSSGAYEQYF.

In nucleotides, the CDR3 is TGTGCCAGCAGCGTAACAGGGTCCGATGAGCAGTTCTTC. Translation: CASSVTGSDEQFF. The chain combines TRBV9 with TRBJ2-1; tentatively, D is TRBD1 (6 bases). V was pared by 1 base and J by 8 bases, with 10 bases between. Germline values: CDR1 SGDLS, CDR2 YYNGEE. The CDR3 consists of 13 residues.

This rearrangement joins TRBV4-2 to TRBJ1-1, with TRBD1 as a possible D gene (6 bases). The CDR3 extends over 18 amino acids. Trimming cost V 0 bases and J 1 base, with 18 bases left between them. In germline, CDR1 is LGHNA, CDR2 YNFKEQ. The CDR3 nucleotides read TGTGCCAGCAGCCAAGAGAACCGTATCTTCAGGGGGAACACTGAAGCTTTCTTT. This codes for CASSQENRIFRGNTEAFF.

This chain joins TRBV6-2 or TRBV6-3 and TRBJ1-1; D is uncertain. Between the trimmed V and J ends, which lost 2 bases and 0 bases, there was a span of 13 bases. This CDR3 has 16 residues. CDR1 is MNHEY and CDR2 is SVGEGT in the germline V gene. CDR3 amino acids: CASSYLEAVMNTEAFF. Here the CDR3 DNA reads TGTGCCAGCAGTTACCTGGAGGCGGTCATGAACACTGAAGCTTTCTTT.

The chain recombines TRBV7-2 with TRBJ1-2; a possible D gene is TRBD1 (5 bases). Germline CDR1 and CDR2: SGHTA and FQGNSA. This CDR3 has 13 residues. Trimming stripped 6 bases from V and 2 bases from J, with 10 bases between. In DNA, the CDR3 is TGTGCCAGCAGGACCCAGGGAAACTATGGCTACACCTTC. The encoded protein is CASRTQGNYGYTF.

The V gene is TRBV9, the J gene TRBJ2-5; 10 positions agree with TRBD1. Germline V gene sequence: CDR1 SGDLS, CDR2 YYNGEE. The trim removed 0 bases at V and 4 bases at J, leaving 3 bases unmatched. This CDR3 region has 15 residues. In DNA form, the CDR3 reads TGTGCCAGCAGCGTAGCCCGGGACAGGGGAGAGACCCAGTACTTC. As protein: CASSVARDRGETQYF.

V usage is TRBV6-2 or TRBV6-3 and J usage is TRBJ1-5; no firm D call. CDR3 length: 14 amino acids. V lost 6 bases, J lost 0 bases, and 9 bases lay in between. Per germline, CDR1 MNHEY and CDR2 SVGEGT. The CDR3 is CASSLTLSNQPQHF. The CDR3 region has the DNA TGTGCCAGCAGCTTGACACTTAGCAATCAGCCCCAGCATTTT.

As for this clone: Other DNA variants within this sample encode the same CDR3. V gene TRBV9 combines with J gene TRBJ2-1; TRBD1 agrees at 7 bases. From germline, CDR1 is SGDLS and CDR2 YYNGEE. This CDR3 has 15 residues. V dropped 0 bases and J dropped 2; count of bases not matched to a gene: 2. This CDR3 reads CASSVGQGTYNEQFF. Here the CDR3 DNA reads TGTGCCAGCAGCGTAGGACAGGGAACCTACAATGAGCAGTTCTTC.

The rearrangement joins TRBV2 to TRBJ1-1; tentative D call: TRBD1 (5 bases). The CDR3 runs to 12 residues. Germline V lookup: CDR1 SNHLY, CDR2 FYNNEI. With 5 bases removed from V and 3 bases from J, the gap between germline ends came to 7 bases. The CDR3 spells CASSTQDTEAFF. In DNA, the CDR3 is TGTGCCAGCAGTACACAGGACACTGAAGCTTTCTTT. The full variable domain, its missing parts supplied by reference TRBV2 and TRBJ1-1, is EPEVTQTPSHQVTQMGQEVILRCVPISNHLYFYWYRQILGQKVEFLVSFYNNEISEKSEIFDDQFSVERPDGSNFTLKIRSTKLEDSAMYFCASSTQDTEAFFGQGTRLTVV.

The genes are TRBV10-2 and TRBJ2-1; 11 nucleotides line up with TRBD2. The CDR3 totals 16 residues. Trimming removed 2 bases from V and 12 bases from J; junction bases left unmatched: 12. Germline assignment: CDR1 WSHSY and CDR2 SAAADI. CDR3 protein: CASSEGGTSGLGGQFF. CDR3 DNA sequence: TGCGCCAGCAGTGAGGGAGGGACTAGCGGTCTAGGTGGGCAGTTCTTC.

This chain connects TRBV5-1 to TRBJ2-1, with TRBD1 matching over 7 bases. Losses at the gene ends were 4 bases for V and 4 bases for J; bases not matched to a gene: 2. This CDR3 region has 13 residues. Germline CDR1 SGHRS, CDR2 YFSETQ. CDR3 region: CASSGQDYNEQFF. CDR3 in DNA: TGCGCCAGCAGCGGACAGGATTACAATGAGCAGTTCTTC.